This T cell receptor beta chain was sequenced in a study of cytomegalovirus exposure and HLA in healthy donors. As for the study in general: The study's early data release held roughly 91 million unique TCRs from HLA-typed donors.

Study results and limitations: Association of a missense DCLRE1C variant with TCR beta V- and J-gene trimming was reported in a later analysis.

Looked up from germline, CDR1 is SGHNT and CDR2 is YYREEE (reference sequence). The CDR3 spans 13 residues. PCR involved 60 Vbeta and 13 Jbeta primers. Using immunoSEQ multiplex PCR, the repertoire was profiled, and TCRdb retains in-frame clones only, with some absent. Of 130,000 or so clones listed, around four fifths are singletons. Notes on this clone: Its antigen remains unidentified. At one end, the junction sequence differs from germline, possibly due to a read error.

J is TRBJ2-5 and V is TRBV5-4; no clear D. The J call may not be correct, given that the DNA end is closer to TRBJ2-7. This clonotype was sampled from a man aged 25 to 40 in good health and CMV-seronegative. The sample comprised PBMCs. The CDR3 coding sequence is TGTGCCAGCAGCTTGAGTCGCTCCCACGAGCAGTACTTC. Its protein is CASSLSRSHEQYF.